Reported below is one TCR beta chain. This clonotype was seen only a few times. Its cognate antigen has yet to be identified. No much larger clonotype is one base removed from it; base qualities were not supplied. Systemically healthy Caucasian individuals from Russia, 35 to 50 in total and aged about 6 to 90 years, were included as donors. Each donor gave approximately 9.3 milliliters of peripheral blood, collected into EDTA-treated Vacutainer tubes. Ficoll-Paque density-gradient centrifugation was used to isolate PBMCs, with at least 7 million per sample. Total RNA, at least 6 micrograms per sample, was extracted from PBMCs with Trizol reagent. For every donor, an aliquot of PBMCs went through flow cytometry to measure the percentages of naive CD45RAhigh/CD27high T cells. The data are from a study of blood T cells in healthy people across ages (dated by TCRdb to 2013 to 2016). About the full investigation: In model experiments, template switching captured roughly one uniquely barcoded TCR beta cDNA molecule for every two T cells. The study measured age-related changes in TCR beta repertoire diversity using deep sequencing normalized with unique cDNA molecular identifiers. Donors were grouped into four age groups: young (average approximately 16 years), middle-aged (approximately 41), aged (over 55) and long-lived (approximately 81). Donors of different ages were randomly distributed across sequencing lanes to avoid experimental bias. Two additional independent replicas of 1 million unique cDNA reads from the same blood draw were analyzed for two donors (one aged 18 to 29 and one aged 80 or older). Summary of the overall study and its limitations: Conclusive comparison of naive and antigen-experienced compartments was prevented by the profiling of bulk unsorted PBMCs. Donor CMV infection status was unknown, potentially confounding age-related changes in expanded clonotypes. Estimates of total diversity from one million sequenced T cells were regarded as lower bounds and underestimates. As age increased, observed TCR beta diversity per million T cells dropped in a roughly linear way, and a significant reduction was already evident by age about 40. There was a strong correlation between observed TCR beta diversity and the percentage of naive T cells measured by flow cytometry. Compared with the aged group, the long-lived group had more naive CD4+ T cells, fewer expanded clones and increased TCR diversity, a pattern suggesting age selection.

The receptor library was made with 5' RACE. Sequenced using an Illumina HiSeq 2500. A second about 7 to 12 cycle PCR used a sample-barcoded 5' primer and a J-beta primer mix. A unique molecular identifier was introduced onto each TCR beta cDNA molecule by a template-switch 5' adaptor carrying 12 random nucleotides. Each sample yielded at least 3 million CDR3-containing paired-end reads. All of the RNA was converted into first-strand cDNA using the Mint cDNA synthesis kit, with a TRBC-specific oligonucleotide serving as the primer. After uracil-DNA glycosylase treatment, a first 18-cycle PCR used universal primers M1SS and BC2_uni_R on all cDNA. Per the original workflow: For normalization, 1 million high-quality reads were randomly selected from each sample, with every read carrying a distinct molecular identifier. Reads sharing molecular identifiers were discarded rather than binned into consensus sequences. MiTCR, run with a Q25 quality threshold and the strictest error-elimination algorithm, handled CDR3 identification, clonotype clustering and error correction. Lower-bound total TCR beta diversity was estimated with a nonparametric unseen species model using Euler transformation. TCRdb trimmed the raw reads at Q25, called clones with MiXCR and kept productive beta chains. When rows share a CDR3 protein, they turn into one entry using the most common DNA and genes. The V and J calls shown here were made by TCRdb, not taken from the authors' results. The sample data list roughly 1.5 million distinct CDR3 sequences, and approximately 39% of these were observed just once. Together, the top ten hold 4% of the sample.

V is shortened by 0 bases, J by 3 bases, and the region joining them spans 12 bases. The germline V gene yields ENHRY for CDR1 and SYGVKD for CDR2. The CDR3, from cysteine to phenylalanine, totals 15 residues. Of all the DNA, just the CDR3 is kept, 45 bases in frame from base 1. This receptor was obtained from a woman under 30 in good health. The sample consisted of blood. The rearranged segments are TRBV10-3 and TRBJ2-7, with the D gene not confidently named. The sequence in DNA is TGTGCCATCAGTGAGTCGGGTCTATTATTCTACGAGCAGTACTTC. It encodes CAISESGLLFYEQYF.